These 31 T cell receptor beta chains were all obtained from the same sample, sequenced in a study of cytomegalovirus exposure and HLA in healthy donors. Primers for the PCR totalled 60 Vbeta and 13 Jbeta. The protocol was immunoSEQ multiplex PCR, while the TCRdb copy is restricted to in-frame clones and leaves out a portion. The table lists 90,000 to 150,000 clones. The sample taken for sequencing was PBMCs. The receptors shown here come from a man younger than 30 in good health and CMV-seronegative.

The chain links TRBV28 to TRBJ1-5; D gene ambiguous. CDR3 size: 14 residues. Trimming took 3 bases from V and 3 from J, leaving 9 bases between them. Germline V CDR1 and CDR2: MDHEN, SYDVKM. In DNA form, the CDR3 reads TGTGCCAGCAGTTTGCCAGACAACAATCAGCCCCAGCATTTT. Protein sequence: CASSLPDNNQPQHF.

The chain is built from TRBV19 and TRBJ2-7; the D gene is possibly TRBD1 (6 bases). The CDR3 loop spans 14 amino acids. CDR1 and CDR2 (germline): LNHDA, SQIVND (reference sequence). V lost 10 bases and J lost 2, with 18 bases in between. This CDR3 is CATYLGQGPYEQYF. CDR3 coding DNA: TGTGCCACCTACCTCGGGCAGGGGCCCTACGAGCAGTACTTC.

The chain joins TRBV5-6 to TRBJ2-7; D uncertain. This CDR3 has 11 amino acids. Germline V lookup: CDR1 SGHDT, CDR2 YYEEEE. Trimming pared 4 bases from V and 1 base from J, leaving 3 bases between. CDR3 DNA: TGTGCCAGCAGCCCGTCCTACGAGCAGTACTTC. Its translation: CASSPSYEQYF.

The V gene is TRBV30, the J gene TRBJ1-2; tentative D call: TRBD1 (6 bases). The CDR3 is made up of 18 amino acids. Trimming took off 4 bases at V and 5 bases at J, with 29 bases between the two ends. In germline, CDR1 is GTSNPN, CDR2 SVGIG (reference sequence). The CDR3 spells CAWIKLGQPLETEYGYTF. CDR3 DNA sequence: TGTGCCTGGATAAAACTTGGACAGCCCCTCGAAACTGAATATGGCTACACCTTC.

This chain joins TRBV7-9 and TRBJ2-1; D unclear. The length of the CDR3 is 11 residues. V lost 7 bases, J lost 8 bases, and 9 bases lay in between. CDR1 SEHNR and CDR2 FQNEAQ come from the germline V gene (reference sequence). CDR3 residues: CASNSEDEQFF. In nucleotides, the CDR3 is TGTGCCAGCAACTCCGAAGATGAGCAGTTCTTC.

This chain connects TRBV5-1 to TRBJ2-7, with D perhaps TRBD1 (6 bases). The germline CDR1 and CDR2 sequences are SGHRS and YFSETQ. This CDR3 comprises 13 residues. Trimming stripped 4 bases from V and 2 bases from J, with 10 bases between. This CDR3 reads CASSEDRAYEQYF. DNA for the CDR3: TGCGCCAGCAGCGAGGACAGAGCCTACGAGCAGTACTTC.

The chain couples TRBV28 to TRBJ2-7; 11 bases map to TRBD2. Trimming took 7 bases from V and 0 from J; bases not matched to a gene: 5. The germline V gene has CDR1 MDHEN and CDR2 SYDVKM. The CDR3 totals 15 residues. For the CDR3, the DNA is TGTGCCAGCATAGGTAGCGGGAGGGCCTCCTACGAGCAGTACTTC. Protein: CASIGSGRASYEQYF.

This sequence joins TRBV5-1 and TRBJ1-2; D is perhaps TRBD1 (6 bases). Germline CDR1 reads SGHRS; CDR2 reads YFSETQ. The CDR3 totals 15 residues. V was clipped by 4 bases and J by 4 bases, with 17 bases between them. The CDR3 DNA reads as TGCGCCAGCAGCCCGGGCCGGGACACAAGCTATGGCTACACCTTC. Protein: CASSPGRDTSYGYTF.

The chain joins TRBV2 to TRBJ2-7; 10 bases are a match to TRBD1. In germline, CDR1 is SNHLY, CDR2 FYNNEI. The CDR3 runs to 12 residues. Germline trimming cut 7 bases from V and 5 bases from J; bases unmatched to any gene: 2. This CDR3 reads CASTDRGNEQYF. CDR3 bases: TGTGCCAGCACGGACAGGGGGAACGAGCAGTACTTC. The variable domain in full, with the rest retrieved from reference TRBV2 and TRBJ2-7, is EPEVTQTPSHQVTQMGQEVILRCVPISNHLYFYWYRQILGQKVEFLVSFYNNEISEKSEIFDDQFSVERPDGSNFTLKIRSTKLEDSAMYFCASTDRGNEQYFGPGTRLTVT.

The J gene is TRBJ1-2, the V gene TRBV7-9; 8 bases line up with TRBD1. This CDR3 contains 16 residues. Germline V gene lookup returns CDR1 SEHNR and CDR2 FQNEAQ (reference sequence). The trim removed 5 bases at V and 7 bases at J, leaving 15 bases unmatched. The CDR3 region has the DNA TGTGCCAGCAGCCGAGCGACAGGGGAGAACGGGGGTGGCTACACCTTC. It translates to CASSRATGENGGGYTF.

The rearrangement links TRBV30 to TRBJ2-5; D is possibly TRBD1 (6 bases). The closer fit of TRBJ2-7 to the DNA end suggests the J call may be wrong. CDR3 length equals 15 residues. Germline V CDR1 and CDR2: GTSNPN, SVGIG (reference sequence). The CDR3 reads CAWSPGHPVDYEQYF. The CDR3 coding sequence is TGTGCCTGGAGTCCGGGACACCCAGTCGACTACGAGCAGTACTTC.

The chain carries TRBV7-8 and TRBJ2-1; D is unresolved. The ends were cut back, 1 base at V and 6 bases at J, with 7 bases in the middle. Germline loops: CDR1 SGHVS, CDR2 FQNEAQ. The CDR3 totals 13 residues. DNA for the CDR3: TGTGCCAGCAGCTTAGGCGTATTCAATGAGCAGTTCTTC. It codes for CASSLGVFNEQFF.

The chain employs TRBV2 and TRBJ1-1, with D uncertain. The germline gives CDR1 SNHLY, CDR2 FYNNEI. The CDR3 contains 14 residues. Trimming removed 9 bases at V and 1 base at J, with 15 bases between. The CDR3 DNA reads TGTGCCAGAAAAACTCAATCCCGGAACACTGAAGCTTTCTTT. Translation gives CARKTQSRNTEAFF.

The CDR3 bases are TGCGCCAGCAGCCAGGCTTGGCAGCGGGGCGGGGGGGAGCAGTACTTC. As protein: CASSQAWQRGGGEQYF. The V and J genes are TRBV4-1 and TRBJ2-7; 8 bases match TRBD2. The junction had 14 bases not matched to a gene; V was cut back by 3 bases and J by 7 bases. This CDR3 spans 16 amino acids. Germline CDR1 and CDR2: MGHRA and YSYEKL.

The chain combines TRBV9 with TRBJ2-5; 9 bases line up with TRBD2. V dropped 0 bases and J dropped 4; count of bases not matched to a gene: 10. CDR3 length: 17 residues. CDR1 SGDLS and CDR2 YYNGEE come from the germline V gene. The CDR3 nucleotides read TGTGCCAGCAGCGTAGAGGGACTAGCACGGTTAGGAGAGACCCAGTACTTC. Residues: CASSVEGLARLGETQYF.

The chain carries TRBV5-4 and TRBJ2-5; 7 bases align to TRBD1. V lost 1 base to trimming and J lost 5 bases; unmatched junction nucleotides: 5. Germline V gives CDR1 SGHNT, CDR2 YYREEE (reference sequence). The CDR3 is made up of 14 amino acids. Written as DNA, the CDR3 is TGTGCCAGCAGCTTGCGACAGGGCCAGGAGACCCAGTACTTC. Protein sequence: CASSLRQGQETQYF.

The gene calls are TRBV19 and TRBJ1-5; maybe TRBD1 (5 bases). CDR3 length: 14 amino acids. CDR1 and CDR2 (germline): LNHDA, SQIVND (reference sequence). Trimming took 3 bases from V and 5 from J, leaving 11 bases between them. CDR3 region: CASSIAGPHQPQHF. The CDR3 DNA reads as TGTGCCAGTAGTATTGCGGGGCCGCATCAGCCCCAGCATTTT. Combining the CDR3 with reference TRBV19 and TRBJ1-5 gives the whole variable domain DGGITQSPKYLFRKEGQNVTLSCEQNLNHDAMYWYRQDPGQGLRLIYYSQIVNDFQKGDIAEGYSVSREKKESFPLTVTSAQKNPTAFYLCASSIAGPHQPQHFGDGTRLSIL.

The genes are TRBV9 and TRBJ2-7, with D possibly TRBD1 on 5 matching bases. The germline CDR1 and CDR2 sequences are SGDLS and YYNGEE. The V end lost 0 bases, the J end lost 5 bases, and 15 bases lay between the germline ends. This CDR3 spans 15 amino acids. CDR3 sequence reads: CASSVGTNQVHEQYF. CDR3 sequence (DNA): TGTGCCAGCAGCGTAGGGACAAACCAGGTCCACGAGCAGTACTTC.

Here the CDR3 DNA reads TGCAGCGTTGAACCCTCTAGCGGGGGGGCCAATGAGCAGTTCTTC. Protein sequence: CSVEPSSGGANEQFF. The chain joins TRBV29-1 to TRBJ2-1, with TRBD2 identical over 12 bases. In germline, CDR1 is SQVTM, CDR2 ANQGSEA. Germline trimming cut 2 bases from V and 6 bases from J; bases unmatched to any gene: 5. The CDR3 is 15 residues long.

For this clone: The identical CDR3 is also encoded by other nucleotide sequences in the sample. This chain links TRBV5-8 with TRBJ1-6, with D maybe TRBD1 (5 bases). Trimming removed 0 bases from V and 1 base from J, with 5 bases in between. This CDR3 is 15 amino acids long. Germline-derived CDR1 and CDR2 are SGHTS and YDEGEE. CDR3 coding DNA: TGTGCCAGCAGCTTGGCAGGGTCCTATAATTCACCCCTCCACTTT. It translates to CASSLAGSYNSPLHF.

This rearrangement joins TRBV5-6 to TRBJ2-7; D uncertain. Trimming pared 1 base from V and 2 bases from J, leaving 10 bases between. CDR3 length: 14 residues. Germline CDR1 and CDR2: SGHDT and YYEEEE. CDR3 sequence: CASSLSGYAYEQYF. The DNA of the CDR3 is TGTGCCAGCAGCTTGTCGGGTTATGCCTACGAGCAGTACTTC. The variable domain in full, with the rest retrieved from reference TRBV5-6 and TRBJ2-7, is DAGVTQSPTHLIKTRGQQVTLRCSPKSGHDTVSWYQQALGQGPQFIFQYYEEEERQRGNFPDRFSGHQFPNYSSELNVNALLLGDSALYLCASSLSGYAYEQYFGPGTRLTVT.

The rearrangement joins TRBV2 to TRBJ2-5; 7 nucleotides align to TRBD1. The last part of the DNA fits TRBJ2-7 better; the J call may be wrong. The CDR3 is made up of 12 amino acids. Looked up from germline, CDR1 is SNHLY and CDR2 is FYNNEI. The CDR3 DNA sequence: TGTGCCAGCAGCACAGGGGCGATCGAGCAGTACTTC. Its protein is CASSTGAIEQYF.

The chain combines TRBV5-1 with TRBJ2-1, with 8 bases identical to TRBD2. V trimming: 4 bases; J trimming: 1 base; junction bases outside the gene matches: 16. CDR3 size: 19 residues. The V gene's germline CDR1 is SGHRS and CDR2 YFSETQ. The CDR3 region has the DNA TGCGCCAGCAGCCGGATACACTGGTCTCGGGAGGGGTCCTACAATGAGCAGTTCTTC. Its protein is CASSRIHWSREGSYNEQFF.

This chain's CDR3 is CAWSSWTGSSPLHF. In DNA form, the CDR3 reads TGTGCCTGGAGTTCGTGGACAGGGAGTTCACCCCTCCACTTT. The chain uses TRBV30 and TRBJ1-6, with TRBD1 matching over 8 bases. This CDR3 region has 14 residues. Trimming removed 2 bases from V and 9 bases from J; junction bases left unmatched: 6. Germline V gives CDR1 GTSNPN, CDR2 SVGIG (reference sequence).

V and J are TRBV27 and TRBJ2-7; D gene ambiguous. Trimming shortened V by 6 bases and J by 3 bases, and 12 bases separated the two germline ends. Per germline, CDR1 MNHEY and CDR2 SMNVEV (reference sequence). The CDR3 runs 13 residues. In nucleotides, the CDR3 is TGTGCCAGCAGACCAGGTCCATTCTACGAGCAGTACTTC. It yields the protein CASRPGPFYEQYF.

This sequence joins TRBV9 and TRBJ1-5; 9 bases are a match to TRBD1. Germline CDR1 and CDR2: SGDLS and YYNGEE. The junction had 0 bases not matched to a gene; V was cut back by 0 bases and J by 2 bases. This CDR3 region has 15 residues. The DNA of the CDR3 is TGTGCCAGCAGCGTAGGGACAGGGGGCAATCAGCCCCAGCATTTT. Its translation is CASSVGTGGNQPQHF.

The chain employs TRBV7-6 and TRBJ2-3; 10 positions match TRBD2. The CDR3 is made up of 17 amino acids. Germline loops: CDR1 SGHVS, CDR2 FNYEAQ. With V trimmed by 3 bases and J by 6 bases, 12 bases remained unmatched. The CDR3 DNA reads TGTGCCAGCAGCTTCGGAGGGTTGGCTAGCGGGGGTGATACGCAGTATTTT. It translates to CASSFGGLASGGDTQYF.

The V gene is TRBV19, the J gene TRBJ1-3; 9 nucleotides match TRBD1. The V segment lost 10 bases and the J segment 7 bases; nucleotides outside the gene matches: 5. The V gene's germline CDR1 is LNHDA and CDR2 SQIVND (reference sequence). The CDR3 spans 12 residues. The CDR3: CAITDRGNTIYF. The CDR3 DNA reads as TGTGCCATCACCGACAGGGGGAACACCATATATTTT.

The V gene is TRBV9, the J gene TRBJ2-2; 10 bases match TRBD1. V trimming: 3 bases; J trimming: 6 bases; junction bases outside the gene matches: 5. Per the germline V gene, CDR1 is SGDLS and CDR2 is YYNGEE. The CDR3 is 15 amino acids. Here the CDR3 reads CASSGTGTGAGELFF. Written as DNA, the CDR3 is TGTGCCAGCAGCGGAACCGGGACAGGGGCCGGGGAGCTGTTTTTT.

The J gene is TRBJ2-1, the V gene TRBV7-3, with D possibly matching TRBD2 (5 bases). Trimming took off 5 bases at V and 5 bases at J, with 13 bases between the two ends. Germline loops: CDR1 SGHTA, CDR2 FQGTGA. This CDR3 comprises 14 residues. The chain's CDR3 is CASSPSDYDNEQFF. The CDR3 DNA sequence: TGTGCCAGCAGCCCCTCCGACTACGACAATGAGCAGTTCTTC.

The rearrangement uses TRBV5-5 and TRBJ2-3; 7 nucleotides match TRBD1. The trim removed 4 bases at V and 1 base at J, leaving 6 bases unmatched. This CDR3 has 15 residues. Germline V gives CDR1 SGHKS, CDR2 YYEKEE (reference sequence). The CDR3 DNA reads TGTGCCAGCAGCCGACAGGGTAGGGGCACAGATACGCAGTATTTT. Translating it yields CASSRQGRGTDTQYF.